Sequencing of this TCR beta chain was carried out in a study of T cell responses to AZD1222 COVID-19 vaccine. Germline trimming cut 3 bases from V and 7 bases from J; bases unmatched to any gene: 4. The CDR3 runs 15 residues. The germline gives CDR1 SGHTA, CDR2 FQGNSA. Generated by immunoSEQ multiplex PCR, the TCRdb table keeps only in-frame clones and is missing some. Among approximately 71,000 clones listed, about 80% were seen once. The sample was peripheral blood, taken on day 0 of AZD1222 vaccination. The origin of this receptor is an adult in good health. The chain employs TRBV7-2 and TRBJ1-4; 11 bases agree with TRBD1. Written as DNA, the CDR3 is TGTGCCAGCAGCTTCATGGACAGGGGGCGTGAAAAACTGTTTTTT. Translation gives CASSFMDRGREKLFF.